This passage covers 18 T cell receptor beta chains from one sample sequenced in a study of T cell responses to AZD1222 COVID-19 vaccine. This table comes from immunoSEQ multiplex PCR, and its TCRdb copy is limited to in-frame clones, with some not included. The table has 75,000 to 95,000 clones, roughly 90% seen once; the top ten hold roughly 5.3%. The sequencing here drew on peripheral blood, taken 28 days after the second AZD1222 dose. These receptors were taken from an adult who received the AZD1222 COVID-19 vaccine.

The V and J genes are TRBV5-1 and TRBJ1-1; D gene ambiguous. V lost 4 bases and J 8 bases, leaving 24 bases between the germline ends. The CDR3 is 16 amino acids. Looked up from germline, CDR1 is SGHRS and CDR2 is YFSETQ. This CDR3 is CASSLNAVDGSGEAFF. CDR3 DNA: TGCGCCAGCAGCCTGAACGCTGTCGACGGGAGCGGCGAAGCTTTCTTT. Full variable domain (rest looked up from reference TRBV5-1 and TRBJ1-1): KAGVTQTPRYLIKTRGQQVTLSCSPISGHRSVSWYQQTPGQGLQFLFEYFSETQRNKGNFPGRFSGRQFSNSRSEMNVSTLELGDSALYLCASSLNAVDGSGEAFFGQGTRLTVV.

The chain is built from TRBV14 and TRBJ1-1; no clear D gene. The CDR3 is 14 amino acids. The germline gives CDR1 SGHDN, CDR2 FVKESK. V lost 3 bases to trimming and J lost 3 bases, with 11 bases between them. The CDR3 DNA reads TGTGCCAGCAGCCAGACCGGGAAGTACACTGAAGCTTTCTTT. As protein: CASSQTGKYTEAFF.

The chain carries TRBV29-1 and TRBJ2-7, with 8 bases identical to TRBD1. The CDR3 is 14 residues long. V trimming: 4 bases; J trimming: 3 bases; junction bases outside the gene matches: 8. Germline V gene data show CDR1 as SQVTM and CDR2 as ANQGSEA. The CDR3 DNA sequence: TGCAGCGTTGCGGGGGACAGGAAGAACTACGAGCAGTACTTC. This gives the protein CSVAGDRKNYEQYF.

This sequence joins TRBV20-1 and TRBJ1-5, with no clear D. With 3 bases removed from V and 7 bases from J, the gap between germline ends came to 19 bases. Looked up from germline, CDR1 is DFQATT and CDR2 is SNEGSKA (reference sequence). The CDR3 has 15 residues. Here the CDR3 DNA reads TGCAGTGCTAGTAAGAGTCTCTCACTGGGGCAGCCCCAGCATTTT. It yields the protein CSASKSLSLGQPQHF.

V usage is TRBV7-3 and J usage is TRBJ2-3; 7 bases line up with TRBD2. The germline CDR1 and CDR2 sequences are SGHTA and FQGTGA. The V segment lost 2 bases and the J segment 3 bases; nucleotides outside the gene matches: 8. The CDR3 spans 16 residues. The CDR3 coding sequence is TGTGCCAGCAGCTTACCGGGGGGTATGGGTACAGATACGCAGTATTTT. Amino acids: CASSLPGGMGTDTQYF.

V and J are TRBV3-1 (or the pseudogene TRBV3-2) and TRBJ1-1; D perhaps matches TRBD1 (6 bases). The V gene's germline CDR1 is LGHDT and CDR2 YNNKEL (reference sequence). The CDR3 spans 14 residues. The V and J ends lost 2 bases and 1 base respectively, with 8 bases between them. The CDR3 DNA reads TGTGCCAGCAGCCAATCGGGGGCGAACACTGAAGCTTTCTTT. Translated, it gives CASSQSGANTEAFF.

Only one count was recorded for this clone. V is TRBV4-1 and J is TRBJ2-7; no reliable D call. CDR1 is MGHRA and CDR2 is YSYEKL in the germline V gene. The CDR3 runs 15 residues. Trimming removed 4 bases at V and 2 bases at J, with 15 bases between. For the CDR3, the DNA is TGCGCCAGCAGCCCCCAACAGCTTCCTACCTACGAGCAGTACTTC. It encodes CASSPQQLPTYEQYF.

The DNA of the CDR3 is TGTGCCAGCAGGGACAGTAGCTCCTACGAGCAGTACTTC. Its translation: CASRDSSSYEQYF. V gene TRBV5-4 combines with J gene TRBJ2-7, with D possibly being TRBD1 (6 bases). The V end was cut by 5 bases, the J end by 0 bases, with 9 bases between. The CDR3 contains 13 residues. Per the germline V gene, CDR1 is SGHNT and CDR2 is YYREEE (reference sequence).

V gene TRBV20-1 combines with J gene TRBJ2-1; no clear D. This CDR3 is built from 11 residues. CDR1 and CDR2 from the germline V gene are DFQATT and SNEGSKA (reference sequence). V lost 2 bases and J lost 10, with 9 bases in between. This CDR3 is CSARPIEEQFF. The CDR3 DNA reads TGCAGTGCTAGACCCATTGAAGAGCAGTTCTTC.

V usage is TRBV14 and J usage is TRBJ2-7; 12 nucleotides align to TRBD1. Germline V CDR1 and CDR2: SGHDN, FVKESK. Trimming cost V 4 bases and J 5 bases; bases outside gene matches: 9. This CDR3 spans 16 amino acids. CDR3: CASSPRDRGPFDEQYF. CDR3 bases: TGTGCCAGCAGCCCCCGGGACAGGGGGCCCTTCGACGAGCAGTACTTC.

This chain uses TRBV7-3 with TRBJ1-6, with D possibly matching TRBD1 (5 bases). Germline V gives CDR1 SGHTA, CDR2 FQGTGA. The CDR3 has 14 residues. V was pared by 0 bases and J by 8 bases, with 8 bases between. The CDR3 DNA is TGTGCCAGCAGCTTAACGGGGGGAGATTCACCCCTCCACTTT. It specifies CASSLTGGDSPLHF.

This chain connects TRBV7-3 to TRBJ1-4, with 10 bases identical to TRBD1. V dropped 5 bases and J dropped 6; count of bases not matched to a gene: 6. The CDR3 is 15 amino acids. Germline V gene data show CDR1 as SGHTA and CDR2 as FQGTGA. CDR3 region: CASSLTGTGDEKLFF. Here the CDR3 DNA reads TGTGCCAGCAGCCTCACCGGGACAGGGGATGAAAAACTGTTTTTT.

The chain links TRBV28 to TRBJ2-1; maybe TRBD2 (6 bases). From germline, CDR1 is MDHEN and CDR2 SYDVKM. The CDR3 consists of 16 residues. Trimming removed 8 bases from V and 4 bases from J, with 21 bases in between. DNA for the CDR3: TGTGCCAGCTCGACGGGAGCGGAGGAACATTACAATGAGCAGTTCTTC. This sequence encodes CASSTGAEEHYNEQFF.

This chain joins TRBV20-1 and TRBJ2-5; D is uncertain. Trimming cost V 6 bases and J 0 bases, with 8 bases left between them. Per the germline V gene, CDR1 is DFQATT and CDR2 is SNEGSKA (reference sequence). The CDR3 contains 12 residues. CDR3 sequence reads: CSASGYQETQYF. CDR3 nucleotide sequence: TGCAGTGCCAGTGGGTACCAAGAGACCCAGTACTTC.

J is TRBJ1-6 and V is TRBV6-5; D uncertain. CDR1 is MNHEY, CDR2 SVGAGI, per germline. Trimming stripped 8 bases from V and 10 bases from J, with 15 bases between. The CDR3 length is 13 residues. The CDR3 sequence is CASRPPADSPLHF. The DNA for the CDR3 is TGTGCCAGCCGACCCCCGGCCGACTCACCCCTCCACTTT.

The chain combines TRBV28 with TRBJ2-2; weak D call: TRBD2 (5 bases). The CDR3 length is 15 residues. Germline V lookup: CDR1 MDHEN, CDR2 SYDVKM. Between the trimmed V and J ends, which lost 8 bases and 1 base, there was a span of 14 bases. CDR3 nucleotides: TGTGCCAGCTTTCCCGGACTTAAGAACACCGGGGAGCTGTTTTTT. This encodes CASFPGLKNTGELFF.

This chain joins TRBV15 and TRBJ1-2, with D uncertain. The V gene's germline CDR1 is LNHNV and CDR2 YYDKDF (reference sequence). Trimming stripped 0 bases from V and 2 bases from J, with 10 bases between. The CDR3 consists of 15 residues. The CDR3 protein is CATSRDEVLNYGYTF. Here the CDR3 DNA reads TGTGCCACCAGCAGAGACGAGGTTTTGAACTATGGCTACACCTTC.

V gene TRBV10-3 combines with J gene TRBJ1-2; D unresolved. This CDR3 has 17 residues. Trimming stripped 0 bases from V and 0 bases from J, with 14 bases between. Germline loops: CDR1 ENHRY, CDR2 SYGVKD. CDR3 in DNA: TGTGCCATCAGTGAGTCTAGCCGGGCAGCCACTAACTATGGCTACACCTTC. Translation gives CAISESSRAATNYGYTF.